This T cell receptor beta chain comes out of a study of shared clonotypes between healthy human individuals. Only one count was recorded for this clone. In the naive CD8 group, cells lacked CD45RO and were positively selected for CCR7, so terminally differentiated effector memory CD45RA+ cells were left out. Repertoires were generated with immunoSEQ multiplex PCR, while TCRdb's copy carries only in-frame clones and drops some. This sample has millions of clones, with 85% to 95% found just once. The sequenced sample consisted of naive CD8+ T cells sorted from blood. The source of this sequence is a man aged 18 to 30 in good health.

CDR3 bases: TGTGCCAGCAGCTCGCCCTTAGCGGGCGTCAACGAGCAGTACTTC. Translation: CASSSPLAGVNEQYF. This chain connects TRBV5-6 to TRBJ2-7, with 7 nucleotides matching TRBD2. Germline lookup yields CDR1 SGHDT and CDR2 YYEEEE. With 3 bases clipped from V and 5 bases from J, the junction kept 11 bases outside the gene matches. The CDR3 loop spans 15 amino acids.